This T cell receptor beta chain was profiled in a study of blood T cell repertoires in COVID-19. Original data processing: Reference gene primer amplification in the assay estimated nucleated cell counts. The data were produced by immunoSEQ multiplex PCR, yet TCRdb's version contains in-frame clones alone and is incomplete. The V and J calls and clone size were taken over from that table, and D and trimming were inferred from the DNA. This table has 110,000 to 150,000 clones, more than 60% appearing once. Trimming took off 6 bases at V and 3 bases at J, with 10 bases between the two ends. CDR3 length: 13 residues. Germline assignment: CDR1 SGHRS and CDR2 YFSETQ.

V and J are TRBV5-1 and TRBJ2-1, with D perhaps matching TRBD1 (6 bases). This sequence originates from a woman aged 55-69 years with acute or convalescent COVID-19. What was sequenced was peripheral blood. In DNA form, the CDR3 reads TGCGCCAGCAAGTGGGACAACTACAATGAGCAGTTCTTC. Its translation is CASKWDNYNEQFF.